These 5 T cell receptor beta chains originate from one sample sequenced in a study of monozygotic twins with inflammatory bowel disease. TCRdb derives one entry per CDR3 protein from the 5' RACE reads, leaving out DNA. The sample has around 450,000 distinct CDR3 sequences. The sequenced sample consisted of blood. Receptor source: a human donor with ulcerative colitis or Crohn's disease, or a healthy co-twin of an affected twin (not recorded which).

The chain is built from TRBV19 and TRBJ2-4; TCRdb's assignment of TRBD1 cannot be checked, as there is no DNA. The CDR3 spans 16 residues. The germline V gene encodes CDR1 LNHDA and CDR2 SQIVND (reference sequence). CDR3 region: CASRRTGDLAKNIQYF.

The chain joins TRBV6-5 to TRBJ1-2; TCRdb calls TRBD1, which cannot be checked without DNA. Per germline, CDR1 MNHEY and CDR2 SVGAGI. The CDR3 covers 16 residues. The CDR3 protein is CASSHPRGGATYGYTF.

V is TRBV7-3 and J is TRBJ2-5; TCRdb designates TRBD2, a call that cannot be tested without DNA. Germline assignment: CDR1 SGHTA and CDR2 FQGTGA. CDR3 length equals 13 residues. CDR3 sequence: CASSPSAEETQYF.

The chain has TRBV28 and TRBJ1-5; there is no DNA to check the TCRdb D call of TRBD1. The CDR3 runs 13 residues. The germline CDR1 and CDR2 sequences are MDHEN and SYDVKM. CDR3: CASRLQGNQPQHF.

V gene TRBV12-3 or TRBV12-4 combines with J gene TRBJ1-1. The CDR3 runs to 13 residues. Here the CDR3 reads CASKSLQNTEAFF.